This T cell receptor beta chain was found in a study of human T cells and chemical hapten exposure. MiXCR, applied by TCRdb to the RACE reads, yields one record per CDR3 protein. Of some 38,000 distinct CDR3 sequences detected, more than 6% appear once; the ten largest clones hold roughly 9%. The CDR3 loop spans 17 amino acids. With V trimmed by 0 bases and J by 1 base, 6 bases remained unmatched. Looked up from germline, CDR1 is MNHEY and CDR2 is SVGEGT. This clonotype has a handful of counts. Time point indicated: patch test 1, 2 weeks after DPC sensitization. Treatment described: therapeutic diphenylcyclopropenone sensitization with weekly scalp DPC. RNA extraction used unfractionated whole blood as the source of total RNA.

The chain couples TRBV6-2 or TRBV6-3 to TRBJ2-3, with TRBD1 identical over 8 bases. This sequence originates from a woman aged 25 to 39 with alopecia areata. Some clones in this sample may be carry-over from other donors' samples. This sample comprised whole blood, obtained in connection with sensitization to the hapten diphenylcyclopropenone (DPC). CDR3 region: CASSYSSLGQGTDTQYF. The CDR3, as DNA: TGTGCCAGCAGTTACTCATCATTGGGACAGGGCACAGATACGCAGTATTTT.